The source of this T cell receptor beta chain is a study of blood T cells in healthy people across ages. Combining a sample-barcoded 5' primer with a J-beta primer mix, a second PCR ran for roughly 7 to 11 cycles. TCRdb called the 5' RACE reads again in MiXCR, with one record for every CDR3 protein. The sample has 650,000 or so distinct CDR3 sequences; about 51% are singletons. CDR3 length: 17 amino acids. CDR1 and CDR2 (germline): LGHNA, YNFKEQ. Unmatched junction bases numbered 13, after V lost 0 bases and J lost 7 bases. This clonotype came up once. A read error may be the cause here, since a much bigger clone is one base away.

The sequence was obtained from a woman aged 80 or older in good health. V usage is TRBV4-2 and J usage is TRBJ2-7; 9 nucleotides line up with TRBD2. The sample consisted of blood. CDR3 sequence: CASSQDGGGGARNEQYF. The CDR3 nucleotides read TGTGCCAGCAGCCAAGATGGCGGCGGGGGGGCTAGAAATGAGCAGTACTTC.